These 27 T cell receptor beta chains were all obtained from the same sample, sequenced in a study of T cell repertoires in cytomegalovirus infection (dated by TCRdb to about 2019). The treatment or condition label, read with the paper, signifies: in vitro stimulation with specific CMV peptide epitopes to enrich CMV-specific T cells. No antigen has been assigned to these receptors. The sequencing machine was an Illumina HiSeq 1500. TCRdb trimmed public reads at Q25 via fastp, called clones via MiXCR and kept in-frame beta chains. Every entry covers one CDR3 protein and lists the most common genes and DNA from its rows. A total of 830,000 or so distinct CDR3 sequences appear in this sample, 32% of them only once. 9.5% to 15% of the sample rests with the top ten. Sequences were derived from cultured CD8+ T cells from PBMCs, sampled from culture after CMV antigen stimulation. The origin of the receptors is a human donor in good health (CMV status not recorded). Some clones in this sample may be carry-over from other donors' samples.

The chain employs TRBV7-9 and TRBJ1-2; D unclear. This CDR3 comprises 14 residues. Per the germline V gene, CDR1 is SEHNR and CDR2 is FQNEAQ (reference sequence). Trimming took 1 base from V and 6 from J, leaving 12 bases between them. The CDR3 sequence: CASSLGRASDGYTF. CDR3 in DNA: TGTGCCAGCAGCTTAGGTCGGGCCAGCGATGGCTACACCTTC.

The CDR3 nucleotides read TGTGCCACCAGTGAGGGAAGCGGCCAAGAGACCCAGTACTTC. Protein sequence: CATSEGSGQETQYF. V usage is TRBV24-1 and J usage is TRBJ2-5, with D possibly TRBD2 on 5 matching bases. The CDR3 has 14 amino acids. Deletions cut 4 bases from V and 1 base from J, with 9 bases between. Looked up from germline, CDR1 is KGHDR and CDR2 is SFDVKD.

This clonotype occurred many times. The J gene is TRBJ1-1, the V gene TRBV7-8, with no clear D. In germline, CDR1 is SGHVS, CDR2 FQNEAQ. V was shortened by 5 bases and J by 5 bases, with 18 bases between the two germline ends. This CDR3 has 15 amino acids. In DNA form, the CDR3 reads TGTGCCAGCAGCGGAGGAGGATCCTTGGGGACTGAAGCTTTCTTT. Amino acid sequence: CASSGGGSLGTEAFF. Together with reference TRBV7-8 and TRBJ1-1, the CDR3 gives the full variable domain: GAGVSQSPRYKVAKRGQDVALRCDPISGHVSLFWYQQALGQGPEFLTYFQNEAQLDKSGLPSDRFFAERPEGSVSTLKIQRTQQEDSAVYLCASSGGGSLGTEAFFGQGTRLTVV.

This clonotype was detected ten times or more. The CDR3: CASSWGLAGQETQYF. The DNA for the CDR3 is TGTGCCAGCAGCTGGGGGCTAGCGGGGCAAGAGACCCAGTACTTC. V gene TRBV5-6 combines with J gene TRBJ2-5; TRBD2 aligns across 9 bases. The CDR3 extends over 15 amino acids. The V segment lost 3 bases and the J segment 2 bases; nucleotides outside the gene matches: 5. CDR1 is SGHDT and CDR2 is YYEEEE in the germline V gene.

This clonotype came up a few times. The chain has TRBV7-9 and TRBJ2-2; D not resolved. Looked up from germline, CDR1 is SEHNR and CDR2 is FQNEAQ (reference sequence). V was trimmed by 5 bases and J by 0 bases, leaving 7 bases between them. The length of the CDR3 is 14 residues. The CDR3, as DNA: TGTGCCAGCAGCCGCTCCGCGAACACCGGGGAGCTGTTTTTT. It specifies CASSRSANTGELFF.

This chain uses TRBV27 with TRBJ1-2, with D possibly matching TRBD1 (6 bases). The CDR3 length is 15 residues. Trimming removed 4 bases at V and 4 bases at J, with 16 bases between. Germline assignment: CDR1 MNHEY and CDR2 SMNVEV (reference sequence). The CDR3 sequence: CASSWGASGGYGYTF. The CDR3 DNA sequence: TGTGCCAGCAGTTGGGGGGCTTCGGGGGGCTATGGCTACACCTTC.

The chain carries TRBV7-9 and TRBJ1-3; D call uncertain. Trimming stripped 4 bases from V and 0 bases from J, with 16 bases between. Germline lookup yields CDR1 SEHNR and CDR2 FQNEAQ (reference sequence). The CDR3 is made up of 17 amino acids. Here the CDR3 reads CASSSNRTPYSGNTIYF. The CDR3 region has the DNA TGTGCCAGCAGCTCAAACCGGACTCCGTACTCTGGAAACACCATATATTTT.

The CDR3 sequence: CASSLSIENEQFF. Here the CDR3 DNA reads TGTGCCAGCAGTTTATCTATCGAAAATGAGCAGTTCTTC. The chain links TRBV27 to TRBJ2-1; D gene unclear. Trimming left V 0 bases short and J 7 bases short, with 7 bases between. Looked up from germline, CDR1 is MNHEY and CDR2 is SMNVEV (reference sequence). There are 13 residues in the CDR3.

Only a few counts were recorded for this clonotype. In nucleotides, the CDR3 is TGTGCCAGCAGTCCAACCCCTGACGGGGCAGGGGTCCCCTACGAGCAGTACTTC. It specifies CASSPTPDGAGVPYEQYF. The chain has TRBV12-3 or TRBV12-4 and TRBJ2-7; perhaps TRBD1 as D (6 bases). The V gene lost 5 bases and the J gene lost 2 bases, with 25 bases spanning the gap. The CDR3 runs 18 residues.

The sample holds a few counts of this clonotype. This rearrangement joins TRBV5-5 to TRBJ1-2; 10 nucleotides align to TRBD1. This CDR3 has 13 amino acids. The V and J ends lost 5 bases and 8 bases, in that order; junction bases with no gene match: 6. The germline V gene has CDR1 SGHKS and CDR2 YYEKEE (reference sequence). CDR3 in amino acids: CASRLPGQGGYTF. The DNA of the CDR3 is TGTGCCAGCAGACTCCCGGGACAGGGGGGCTACACCTTC.

Many counts were recorded for this clonotype. The rearrangement joins TRBV12-3 or TRBV12-4 to TRBJ1-5; D is unclear. There are 13 residues in the CDR3. V was trimmed by 3 bases and J by 5 bases, leaving 8 bases between them. CDR3 residues: CASSFAPHQPQHF. CDR3 bases: TGTGCCAGCAGTTTTGCCCCCCATCAGCCCCAGCATTTT.

The rearrangement links TRBV14 to TRBJ2-1; 8 bases match TRBD1. The CDR3 has 13 residues. The V gene end was trimmed by 4 bases and the J gene end by 9 bases; junction bases not matched to a gene: 5. The V gene's germline CDR1 is SGHDN and CDR2 FVKESK. The CDR3 loop reads CASSLDRAGEQFF. In nucleotides, the CDR3 is TGTGCCAGCAGCCTGGACAGGGCCGGTGAGCAGTTCTTC.

This clonotype came up a few times. The chain combines TRBV19 with TRBJ2-3; 7 nucleotides line up with TRBD2. CDR1 LNHDA and CDR2 SQIVND come from the germline V gene (reference sequence). This CDR3 has 15 amino acids. Unmatched junction bases numbered 11, after V lost 9 bases and J lost 2 bases. CDR3 loop: CASTVTSSLTDTQYF. DNA of the CDR3: TGTGCCAGCACTGTGACTAGCAGCCTCACAGATACGCAGTATTTT.

The rearrangement uses TRBV6-5 and TRBJ2-1; D is undetermined. Trimming removed 0 bases at V and 7 bases at J, with 10 bases between. The CDR3 has 14 residues. Per the germline V gene, CDR1 is MNHEY and CDR2 is SVGAGI. The CDR3 DNA sequence: TGTGCCAGCAGTTACTCGAGCCCCTTGAATGAGCAGTTCTTC. This gives the protein CASSYSSPLNEQFF.

This clonotype has just a few counts. The chain couples TRBV6-1 to TRBJ2-1, with 9 bases that match TRBD2. The germline V gene has CDR1 MNHNS and CDR2 SASEGT. J was trimmed by 7 bases and V by 1 base; bases with no gene match: 5. The CDR3 has 15 amino acids. DNA of the CDR3: TGTGCCAGCAGTGAAGAAGCGGGAGGAAGGAATGAGCAGTTCTTC. Protein product: CASSEEAGGRNEQFF.

The chain is built from TRBV27 and TRBJ1-2; D perhaps matches TRBD1 (5 bases). V was pared by 5 bases and J by 4 bases, with 23 bases between. Germline CDR1 is MNHEY and CDR2 is SMNVEV (reference sequence). The CDR3 runs 17 residues. CDR3 amino acids: CASSLLGGGDVVYGYTF. CDR3 coding DNA: TGTGCCAGCAGTCTGCTGGGGGGAGGGGATGTGGTCTATGGCTACACCTTC.

V gene TRBV5-6 combines with J gene TRBJ2-1; 10 nucleotides agree with TRBD1. The CDR3 is 18 amino acids. V was clipped by 4 bases and J by 7 bases; unmatched bases: 17. CDR1 SGHDT and CDR2 YYEEEE come from the germline V gene. The CDR3 coding sequence is TGTGCCAGCAGCCTTTTTTGGGATACGGACAGGGGGTGGAATGAGCAGTTCTTC. Residues: CASSLFWDTDRGWNEQFF.

This clonotype was seen ten or more times. CDR3: CASTSLAPGELFF. As DNA, the CDR3 is TGTGCCAGTACCTCACTAGCGCCCGGGGAGCTGTTTTTT. J is TRBJ2-2 and V is TRBV19; 7 bases map to TRBD2. The CDR3 contains 13 residues. Losses at the gene ends were 7 bases for V and 6 bases for J; bases not matched to a gene: 5. Germline V lookup: CDR1 LNHDA, CDR2 SQIVND (reference sequence).

The rearrangement links TRBV28 to TRBJ2-1, with 15 bases matching TRBD2. There are 20 residues in the CDR3. The V segment lost 4 bases and the J segment 0 bases; nucleotides outside the gene matches: 10. Germline CDR1 MDHEN, CDR2 SYDVKM. CDR3 nucleotide sequence: TGTGCCAGCAGTTCCGGACTAGCGGGGGGGTATTACCGCTCCTACAATGAGCAGTTCTTC. Amino acids: CASSSGLAGGYYRSYNEQFF.

The chain couples TRBV2 to TRBJ2-6; 10 bases are shared with TRBD1. Germline values: CDR1 SNHLY, CDR2 FYNNEI. This CDR3 contains 16 residues. With 5 bases clipped from V and 2 bases from J, the junction kept 3 bases outside the gene matches. In DNA form, the CDR3 reads TGTGCCAGCAGTCCTGACAGGGGGCCTGGGGCCAACGTCCTGACTTTC. Translating it yields CASSPDRGPGANVLTF.

This chain joins TRBV3-1 and TRBJ2-3; D is tentatively TRBD1 or TRBD2 (5 bases each). This CDR3 is built from 17 residues. Deletions cut 3 bases from V and 2 bases from J, with 18 bases between. The germline gives CDR1 LGHDT, CDR2 YNNKEL (reference sequence). Here the CDR3 reads CASSQVRDPRFTDTQYF. CDR3 DNA sequence: TGTGCCAGCAGCCAGGTCCGGGACCCACGTTTCACAGATACGCAGTATTTT.

The table lists this clonotype with a few counts. V gene TRBV12-3 or TRBV12-4 combines with J gene TRBJ1-2; 10 bases align to TRBD1. The CDR3 contains 17 residues. V was pared by 5 bases and J by 1 base, with 10 bases of the junction left unmatched. CDR3 amino acids: CASSASGTGEINYGYTF. The CDR3, as DNA: TGTGCCAGCAGTGCGTCCGGGACAGGGGAGATTAACTATGGCTACACCTTC.

This chain links TRBV20-1 with TRBJ1-2; D is unresolved. Per germline, CDR1 DFQATT and CDR2 SNEGSKA (reference sequence). This CDR3 is 13 amino acids long. The V gene lost 3 bases and the J gene lost 8 bases, with 16 bases spanning the gap. The CDR3 DNA is TGCAGTGCTAGGCTGCGGGAGGCCGGGGGCTACACCTTC. It is translated as CSARLREAGGYTF.

The chain has TRBV27 and TRBJ2-3; 10 nucleotides align to TRBD2. The CDR3 is made up of 17 amino acids. Per germline, CDR1 MNHEY and CDR2 SMNVEV (reference sequence). The V gene end was trimmed by 8 bases and the J gene end by 3 bases; junction bases not matched to a gene: 14. Here the CDR3 DNA reads TGTGCCAGCTCTTGGAGTATGGCTAGCGGGGGTACAGATACGCAGTATTTT. Protein sequence: CASSWSMASGGTDTQYF.

This clonotype was recorded many times. The chain links TRBV7-8 to TRBJ1-5; D unclear. V shed 2 bases and J shed 4 bases, with 12 bases lying between them. The CDR3 loop spans 15 amino acids. Germline assignment: CDR1 SGHVS and CDR2 FQNEAQ. The CDR3 here is CASSLRRRGNQPQHF. The CDR3 coding sequence is TGTGCCAGCAGCTTAAGGAGACGGGGAAATCAGCCCCAGCATTTT.

Concerning this clonotype itself: Possible read error: a much larger clone is one base away. The V call is TRBV7-6, the J call TRBJ2-1; perhaps D is TRBD1 or TRBD2 (6 bases each). The CDR3 consists of 14 residues. Germline-derived CDR1 and CDR2 are SGHVS and FNYEAQ. For the CDR3, the DNA is TGTGTCAGCAGCCTCGCCCAGGGGAGGTATGAGCAGTTCTTC. This gives the protein CVSSLAQGRYEQFF.

V gene TRBV7-4 combines with J gene TRBJ1-5; a possible D gene is TRBD1 (6 bases). This CDR3 region has 13 residues. CDR1 and CDR2 from the germline V gene are SGHVT and SQSDAQ. V lost 7 bases, J lost 5 bases, and 12 bases lay in between. The chain's CDR3 is CASTYGGHQPQHF. The CDR3 nucleotides read TGTGCCAGCACCTACGGGGGGCATCAGCCCCAGCATTTT.